Included here is one TCR beta chain sequence, with context. The CDR3 has 14 amino acids. Germline CDR1 is SGHRS and CDR2 is YFSETQ. Trimming removed 0 bases from V and 4 bases from J, with 10 bases in between. Data came from immunoSEQ multiplex PCR; TCRdb stores just in-frame clones and leaves some out. The repertoire includes around 250,000 clones, roughly 84% of them detected once, and 4.4% sits in the top ten. These data come from a study of blood T cell repertoires in COVID-19. Sample: peripheral blood. The chain is built from TRBV5-1 and TRBJ1-2, with a possible D match to TRBD1 (6 bases). The sequence was collected from a man in his fifties or sixties with active or convalescent COVID-19. The CDR3: CASSLDGRGYGYTF. CDR3 nucleotide sequence: TGCGCCAGCAGCTTGGACGGCAGGGGCTATGGCTACACCTTC.